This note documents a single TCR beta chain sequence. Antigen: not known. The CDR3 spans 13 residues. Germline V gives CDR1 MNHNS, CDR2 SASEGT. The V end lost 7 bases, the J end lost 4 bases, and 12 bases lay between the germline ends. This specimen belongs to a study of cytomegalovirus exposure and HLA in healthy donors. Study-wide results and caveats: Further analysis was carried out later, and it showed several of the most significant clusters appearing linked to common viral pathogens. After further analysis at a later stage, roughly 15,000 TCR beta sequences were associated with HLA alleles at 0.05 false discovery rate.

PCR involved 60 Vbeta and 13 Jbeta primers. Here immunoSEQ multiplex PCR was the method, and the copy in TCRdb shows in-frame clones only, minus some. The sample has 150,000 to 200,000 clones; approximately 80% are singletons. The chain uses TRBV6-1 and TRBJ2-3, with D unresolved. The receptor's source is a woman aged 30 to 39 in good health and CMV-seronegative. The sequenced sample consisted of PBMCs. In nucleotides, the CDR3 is TGTGCCAGCATGCCTACCCTCGCAGATACGCAGTATTTT. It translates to CASMPTLADTQYF.